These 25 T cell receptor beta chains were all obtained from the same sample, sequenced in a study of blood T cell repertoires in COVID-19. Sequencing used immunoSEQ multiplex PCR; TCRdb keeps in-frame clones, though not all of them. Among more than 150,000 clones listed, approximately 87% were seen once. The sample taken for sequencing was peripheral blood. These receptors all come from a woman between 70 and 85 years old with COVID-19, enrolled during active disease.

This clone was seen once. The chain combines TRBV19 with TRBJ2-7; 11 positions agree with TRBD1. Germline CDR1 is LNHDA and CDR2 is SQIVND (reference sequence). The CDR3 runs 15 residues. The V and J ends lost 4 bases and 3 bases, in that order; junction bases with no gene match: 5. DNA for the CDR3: TGTGCCAGTAGTAGCGGGACAGGGGGGAACTACGAGCAGTACTTC. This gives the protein CASSSGTGGNYEQYF. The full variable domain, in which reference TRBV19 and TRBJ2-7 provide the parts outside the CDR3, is DGGITQSPKYLFRKEGQNVTLSCEQNLNHDAMYWYRQDPGQGLRLIYYSQIVNDFQKGDIAEGYSVSREKKESFPLTVTSAQKNPTAFYLCASSSGTGGNYEQYFGPGTRLTVT.

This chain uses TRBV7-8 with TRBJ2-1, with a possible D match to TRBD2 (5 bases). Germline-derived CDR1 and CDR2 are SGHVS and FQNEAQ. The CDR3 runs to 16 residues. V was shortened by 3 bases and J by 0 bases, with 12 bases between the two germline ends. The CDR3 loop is CASSFVTGISYNEQFF. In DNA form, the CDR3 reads TGTGCCAGCAGCTTTGTAACGGGAATCTCCTACAATGAGCAGTTCTTC.

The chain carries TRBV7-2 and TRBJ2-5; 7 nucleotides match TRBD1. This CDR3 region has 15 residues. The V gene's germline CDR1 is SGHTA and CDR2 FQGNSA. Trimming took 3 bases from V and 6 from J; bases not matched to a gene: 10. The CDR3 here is CASSFSSDRVKTQYF. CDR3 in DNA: TGTGCCAGCAGCTTCTCATCCGACAGGGTAAAGACCCAGTACTTC.

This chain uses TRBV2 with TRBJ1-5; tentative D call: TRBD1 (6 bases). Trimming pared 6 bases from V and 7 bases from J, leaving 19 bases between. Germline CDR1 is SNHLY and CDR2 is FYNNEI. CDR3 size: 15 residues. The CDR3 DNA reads TGTGCCAGCAGCCCCACAGGGAGAAGGGGCCAGCCCCAGCATTTT. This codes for CASSPTGRRGQPQHF.

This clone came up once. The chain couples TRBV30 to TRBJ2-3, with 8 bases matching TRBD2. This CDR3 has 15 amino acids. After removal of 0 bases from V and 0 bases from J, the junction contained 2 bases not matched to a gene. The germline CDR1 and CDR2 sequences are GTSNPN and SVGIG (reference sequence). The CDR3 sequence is CAWSVPSGSTDTQYF. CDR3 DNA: TGTGCCTGGAGTGTTCCTAGCGGGAGCACAGATACGCAGTATTTT.

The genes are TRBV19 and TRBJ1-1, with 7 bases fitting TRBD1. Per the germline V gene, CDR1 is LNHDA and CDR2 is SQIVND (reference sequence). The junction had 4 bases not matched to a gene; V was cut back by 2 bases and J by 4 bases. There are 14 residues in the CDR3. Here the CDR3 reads CASSIRAGGTEAFF. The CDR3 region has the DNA TGTGCCAGTAGTATACGGGCAGGGGGCACTGAAGCTTTCTTT.

CDR3 protein: CASTSASDTQYF. The CDR3 nucleotides read TGTGCCAGCACTAGCGCCTCAGATACGCAGTATTTT. The V call is TRBV2, the J call TRBJ2-3; D perhaps matches TRBD2 (6 bases). V shed 7 bases and J shed 4 bases, with 9 bases lying between them. CDR1 and CDR2 (germline): SNHLY, FYNNEI. The CDR3 has 12 amino acids.

CDR3 bases: TGTGCCAGCAGCTCGGGCCAAGGGGGGCCCCAGCATTTT. Protein sequence: CASSSGQGGPQHF. The chain couples TRBV28 to TRBJ1-5, with D tentatively TRBD1 (6 bases). The CDR3 is 13 amino acids. V shed 6 bases and J shed 9 bases, with 15 bases lying between them. Germline-derived CDR1 and CDR2 are MDHEN and SYDVKM.

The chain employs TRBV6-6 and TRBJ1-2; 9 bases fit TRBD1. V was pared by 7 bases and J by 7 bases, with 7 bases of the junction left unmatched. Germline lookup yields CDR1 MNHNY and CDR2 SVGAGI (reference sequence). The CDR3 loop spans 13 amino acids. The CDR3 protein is CASTQKGQGGYTF. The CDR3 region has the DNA TGTGCCAGCACCCAAAAGGGACAGGGTGGCTACACCTTC.

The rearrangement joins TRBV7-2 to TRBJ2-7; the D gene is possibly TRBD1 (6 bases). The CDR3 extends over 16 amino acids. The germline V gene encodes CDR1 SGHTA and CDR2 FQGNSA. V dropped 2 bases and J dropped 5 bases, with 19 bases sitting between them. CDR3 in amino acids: CASSLSDWGRGNEQYF. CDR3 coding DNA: TGTGCCAGCAGCTTAAGCGACTGGGGGCGCGGAAACGAGCAGTACTTC.

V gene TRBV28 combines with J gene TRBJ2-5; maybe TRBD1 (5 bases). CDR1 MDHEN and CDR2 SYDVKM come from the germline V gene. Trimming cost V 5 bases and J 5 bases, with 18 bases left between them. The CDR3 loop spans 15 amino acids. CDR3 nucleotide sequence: TGTGCCAGCAGTCCAGGGAAGGGCTCGTGGGAGACCCAGTACTTC. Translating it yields CASSPGKGSWETQYF.

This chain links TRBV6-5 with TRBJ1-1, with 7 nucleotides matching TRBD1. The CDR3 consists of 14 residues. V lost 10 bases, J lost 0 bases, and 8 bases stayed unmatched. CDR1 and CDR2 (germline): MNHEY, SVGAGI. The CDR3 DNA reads TGTGCCACTCGAAGGGGACAGATGAACACTGAAGCTTTCTTT. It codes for CATRRGQMNTEAFF.

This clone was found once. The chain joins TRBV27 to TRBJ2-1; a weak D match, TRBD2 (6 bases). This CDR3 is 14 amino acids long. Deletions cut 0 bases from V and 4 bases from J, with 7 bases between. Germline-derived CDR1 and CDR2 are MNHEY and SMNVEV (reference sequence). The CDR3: CASSLSGTYNEQFF. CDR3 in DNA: TGTGCCAGCAGTTTATCCGGGACTTACAATGAGCAGTTCTTC.

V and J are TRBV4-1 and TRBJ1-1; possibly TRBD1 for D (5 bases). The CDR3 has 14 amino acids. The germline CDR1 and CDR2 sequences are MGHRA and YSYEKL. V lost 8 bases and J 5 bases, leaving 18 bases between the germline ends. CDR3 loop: CASGYEGRGTEAFF. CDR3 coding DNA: TGCGCCAGCGGATACGAGGGGAGGGGAACTGAAGCTTTCTTT.

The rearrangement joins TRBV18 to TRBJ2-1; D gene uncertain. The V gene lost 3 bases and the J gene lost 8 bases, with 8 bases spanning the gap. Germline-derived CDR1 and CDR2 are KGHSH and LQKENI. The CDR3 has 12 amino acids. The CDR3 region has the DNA TGTGCCAGCTCACCCACGTCGGATGAGCAGTTCTTC. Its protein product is CASSPTSDEQFF.

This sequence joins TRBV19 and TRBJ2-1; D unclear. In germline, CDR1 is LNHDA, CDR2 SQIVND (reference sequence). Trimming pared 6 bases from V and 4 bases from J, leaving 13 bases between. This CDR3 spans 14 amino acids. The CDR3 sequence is CASSIPTDYNEQFF. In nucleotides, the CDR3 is TGTGCCAGTAGCATCCCCACAGATTACAATGAGCAGTTCTTC.

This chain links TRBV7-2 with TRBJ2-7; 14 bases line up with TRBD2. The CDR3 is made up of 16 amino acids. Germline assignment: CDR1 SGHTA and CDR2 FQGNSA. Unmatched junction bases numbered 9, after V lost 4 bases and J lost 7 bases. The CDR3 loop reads CASSYQPGLAGEEQYF. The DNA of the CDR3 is TGTGCCAGCAGCTACCAACCGGGACTAGCGGGAGAAGAGCAGTACTTC.

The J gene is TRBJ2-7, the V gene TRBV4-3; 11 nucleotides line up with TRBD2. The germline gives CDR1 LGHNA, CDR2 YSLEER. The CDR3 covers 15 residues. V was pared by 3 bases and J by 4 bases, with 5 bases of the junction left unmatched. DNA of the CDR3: TGCGCCAGCAGCCAGGACCGACTAGCGGGATACGAGCAGTACTTC. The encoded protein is CASSQDRLAGYEQYF.

The DNA for the CDR3 is TGTGCCACCAGTGACCCAGGGCGAAGACCCACCGGGGAGCTGTTTTTT. It yields the protein CATSDPGRRPTGELFF. The genes are TRBV24-1 and TRBJ2-2, with D perhaps matching TRBD1 (5 bases). Germline CDR1 is KGHDR and CDR2 is SFDVKD. Trimming shortened V by 4 bases and J by 4 bases, and 15 bases separated the two germline ends. CDR3 length: 16 residues.

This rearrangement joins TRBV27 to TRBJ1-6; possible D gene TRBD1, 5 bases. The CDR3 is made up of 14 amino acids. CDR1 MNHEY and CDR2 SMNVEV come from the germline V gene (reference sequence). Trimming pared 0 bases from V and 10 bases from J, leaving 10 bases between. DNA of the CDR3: TGTGCCAGCAGTTTATCAGGGGTTTGGTCACCCCTCCACTTT. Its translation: CASSLSGVWSPLHF.

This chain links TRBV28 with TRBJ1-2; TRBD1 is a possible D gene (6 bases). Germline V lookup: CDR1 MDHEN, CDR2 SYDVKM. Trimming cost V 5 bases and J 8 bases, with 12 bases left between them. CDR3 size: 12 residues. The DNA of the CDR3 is TGTGCCAGCAGTGTACAGGGCAGGGGCTACACCTTC. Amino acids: CASSVQGRGYTF.

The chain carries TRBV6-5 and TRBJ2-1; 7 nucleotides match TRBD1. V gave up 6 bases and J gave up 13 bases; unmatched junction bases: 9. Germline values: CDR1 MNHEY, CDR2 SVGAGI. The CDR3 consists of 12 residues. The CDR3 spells CASSEGQLQQFF. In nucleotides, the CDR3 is TGTGCCAGCAGCGAGGGACAGCTTCAACAGTTCTTC.

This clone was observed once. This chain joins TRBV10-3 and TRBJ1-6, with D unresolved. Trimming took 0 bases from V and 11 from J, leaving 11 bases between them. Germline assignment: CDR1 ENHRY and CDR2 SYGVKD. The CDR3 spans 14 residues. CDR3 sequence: CAISESLAYPPLHF. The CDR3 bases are TGTGCCATCAGTGAGTCGTTAGCCTATCCACCCCTCCACTTT.

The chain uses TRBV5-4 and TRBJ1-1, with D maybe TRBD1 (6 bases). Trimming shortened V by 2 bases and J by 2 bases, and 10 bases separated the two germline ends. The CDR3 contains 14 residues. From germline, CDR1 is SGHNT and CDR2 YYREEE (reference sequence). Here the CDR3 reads CASSLRDTNTEAFF. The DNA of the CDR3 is TGTGCCAGCAGCTTAAGGGACACAAACACTGAAGCTTTCTTT.

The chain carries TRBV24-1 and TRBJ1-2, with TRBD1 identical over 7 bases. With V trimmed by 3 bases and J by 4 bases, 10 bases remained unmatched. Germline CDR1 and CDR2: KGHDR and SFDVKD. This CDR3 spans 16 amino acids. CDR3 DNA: TGTGCCACCAGTGATACAAACAGGGGTATAGGCTATGGCTACACCTTC. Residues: CATSDTNRGIGYGYTF.